Below, one T cell receptor (beta chain) is given with its context. Per the germline V gene, CDR1 is ENHRY and CDR2 is SYGVKD. There are 13 residues in the CDR3. Germline trimming cut 11 bases from V and 5 bases from J; bases unmatched to any gene: 12. Repertoires were generated with immunoSEQ multiplex PCR, while TCRdb's copy carries only in-frame clones and drops some. The repertoire consists of approximately 480,000 clones, with 75% to 90% occurring once and the leading ten covering around 0.95%. This entry comes from a study of blood T cell repertoires in COVID-19. At the level of the study: Researchers got acute and convalescent COVID-19 samples from the United States, Italy and Spain.

This TCR was sampled from a man in his late teens or twenties with COVID-19, enrolled during active disease. Sequences were obtained from peripheral blood. The J gene is TRBJ2-7, the V gene TRBV10-3; 7 bases fit TRBD2. Here the CDR3 DNA reads TGTGCCGCTTCGCGGGAGTACAGCGACGAGCAGTACTTC. This sequence encodes CAASREYSDEQYF.